Following are 20 T cell receptor beta chains from one sample sequenced in a study of tumor-infiltrating lymphocytes in primary liver carcinoma. The roughly 17-32 mg bulk tissue piece was not sorted before simultaneous RNA and DNA extraction. Production of TCR beta cDNA used around 0.45 ug total RNA together with a constant-region primer. Sequencing libraries for TCR beta derived from three nested multiplex PCR rounds that used slightly modified ARM-PCR. The first two PCR rounds used TRBV1-TRBV30 forward primers with a C-beta reverse primer, around 10 cycles each. TCRdb reanalysed the multiplex PCR reads using MiXCR and keeps one entry per CDR3 protein. The data show around 79,000 distinct CDR3 sequences, under 75% seen once. The sample comprised tumor-adjacent normal liver tissue. These receptors were taken from a man aged 35 to 55 with primary liver carcinoma and hepatitis B virus infection.

This chain joins TRBV10-3 and TRBJ2-7; D may correspond to TRBD1 or TRBD2 (5 bases each). The germline gives CDR1 ENHRY, CDR2 SYGVKD. This CDR3 region has 16 residues. The V end lost 2 bases, the J end lost 7 bases, and 21 bases lay between the germline ends. CDR3 DNA: TGTGCCATCAGTGAGCCGACGGACCAGGGAGCCGGAGAGCAGTACTTC. It codes for CAISEPTDQGAGEQYF.

In the case of this clonotype: The CDR3 ends on some other residue instead of the conserved phenylalanine or tryptophan, so this is likely a read error. The DNA is omitted, as the CDR3 cannot be located on it reliably, and the CDR3 follows TCRdb's listing. The chain recombines TRBV11-2 with TRBJ2-1; TRBD1, the table's D call, lacks a check against the DNA. The CDR3 is 16 residues long, ends included. From germline, CDR1 is SGHAT and CDR2 FQNNGV. CDR3 in amino acids: CASSEGVGGYYNEQSS.

There are a few counts of this clonotype. The gene calls are TRBV21-1 and TRBJ2-2; the D call of TRBD2 is as the table states it, not checked on the DNA. TRBV21-1 is annotated as a pseudogene. This CDR3 has 17 amino acids. DNA of the CDR3: TGTGCCAGCAGCAAGACAGAAGCGGGAGATGGCACCGGGGAGCTGTTTTTT. It is translated as CASSKTEAGDGTGELFF.

As for this clonotype: The CDR3 does not end in the conserved phenylalanine or tryptophan, so this is likely a read error. The chain combines TRBV5-1 with TRBJ2-3, with 16 bases aligning to TRBD2. The V segment lost 3 bases and the J segment 4 bases; nucleotides outside the gene matches: 2. The CDR3 consists of 16 residues. Germline lookup yields CDR1 SGHRS and CDR2 YFSETQ. In DNA form, the CDR3 reads TGCGCCAGCAGCTGGGGACTAGCGGGAGGGTCAGATACGCAGTATTCT. Translated: CASSWGLAGGSDTQYS.

This clonotype was counted at least ten times. V and J are TRBV19 and TRBJ2-2; D perhaps matches TRBD1 (5 bases). Germline V gene sequence: CDR1 LNHDA, CDR2 SQIVND (reference sequence). Trimming stripped 3 bases from V and 6 bases from J, with 11 bases between. The CDR3 length is 14 residues. CDR3 nucleotides: TGTGCCAGTAGTATTTCTCCAGGGTCCGGGGAGCTGTTTTTT. Encoded protein: CASSISPGSGELFF. The full variable domain, completed using reference TRBV19 and TRBJ2-2, is DGGITQSPKYLFRKEGQNVTLSCEQNLNHDAMYWYRQDPGQGLRLIYYSQIVNDFQKGDIAEGYSVSREKKESFPLTVTSAQKNPTAFYLCASSISPGSGELFFGEGSRLTVL.

This clonotype was detected once. The conserved phenylalanine or tryptophan normally closing the CDR3 is absent here, so this likely arose from a read error. This chain links TRBV20-1 with TRBJ2-5, with 9 bases fitting TRBD1. CDR1 DFQATT and CDR2 SNEGSKA come from the germline V gene (reference sequence). The CDR3 is 12 amino acids. V gave up 6 bases and J gave up 4 bases; unmatched junction bases: 3. CDR3 sequence reads: CSAQDRGETQYS. The CDR3 region has the DNA TGCAGTGCCCAGGACAGGGGAGAGACCCAGTACTCC.

Details on this clonotype: Germline is not matched at one junction end, which may reflect a read error. The CDR3 region has the DNA TGTGCCAGCAGCTTAGAGTTCATAGCGGGAATGAAAGAGCAATTCTTC. Translating gives CASSLEFIAGMKEQFF. This sequence joins TRBV11-2 and TRBJ2-1; TRBD2 matches 8 bases. The germline V gene encodes CDR1 SGHAT and CDR2 FQNNGV. There are 16 residues in the CDR3.

This chain connects TRBV6-5 to TRBJ1-2, with TRBD1 matching over 8 bases. V trimming: 1 base; J trimming: 3 bases; junction bases outside the gene matches: 4. Germline V gene sequence: CDR1 MNHEY, CDR2 SVGAGI. The CDR3 loop spans 15 amino acids. The CDR3 here is CASSYWTGRDYGYTF. CDR3 nucleotide sequence: TGTGCCAGCAGTTACTGGACAGGGCGCGACTATGGCTACACCTTC.

This clonotype was seen only a few times. V usage is TRBV7-2 and J usage is TRBJ1-1, with D possibly TRBD1 on 5 matching bases. Trimming removed 3 bases from V and 5 bases from J, with 16 bases in between. The germline V gene encodes CDR1 SGHTA and CDR2 FQGNSA. The CDR3 is 15 residues long. The CDR3 sequence is CASSFKLGERTEAFF. The CDR3 coding sequence is TGTGCCAGCAGCTTTAAGCTGGGGGAGAGGACTGAAGCTTTCTTT.

The table lists this clonotype with a few counts. A single base separates this from a much larger clone, so it may be a read error. Because it lacks the conserved phenylalanine or tryptophan at the end, this CDR3 is likely a read error. The genes are TRBV4-1 and TRBJ2-6; no definite D call. V gave up 1 base and J gave up 3 bases, with 1 base separating them. CDR3 size: 13 residues. CDR1 MGHRA and CDR2 YSYEKL come from the germline V gene. As DNA, the CDR3 is TGCGCCAGCAGCCAAGTTGGGGCCAACGTCCTGACTTTA. Translating gives CASSQVGANVLTL.

About this clonotype itself: At one boundary the junction diverges from the germline segment, which might be a read error. The chain carries TRBV29-1 and TRBJ2-1; 8 positions agree with TRBD2. Germline V CDR1 and CDR2: SQVTM, ANQGSEA. This CDR3 region has 13 residues. The CDR3 nucleotides are TGCTGCGTTGAAACGACTAGCGACGATGAGCAGTTCTTC. It codes for CCVETTSDDEQFF.

Note on this clonotype: A much larger clone lies a single base off, so this may be a read error. The V and J genes are TRBV5-1 and TRBJ2-7; no clear D. CDR1 and CDR2 (germline): SGHRS, YFSETQ. The CDR3 covers 12 residues. The germline V and J ends were trimmed by 9 bases and 5 bases, with 15 bases remaining between them. The CDR3 sequence: CANSIERDEQYF. In DNA form, the CDR3 reads TGCGCCAACAGTATTGAAAGGGACGAGCAGTACTTC.

As concerns this clonotype: Germline and junction disagree at one end, which may indicate a read error. This rearrangement joins TRBV6-1 to TRBJ2-3; D is unclear. The CDR3 spans 12 residues. Germline V CDR1 and CDR2: MNHNS, SASEGT. The CDR3 coding sequence is TGTACCAGCAAGCCCAGTACAGATACGCAGTATTTT. Protein product: CTSKPSTDTQYF.

A word on this clonotype: The junction departs from germline at one end; a sequencing error may be responsible. V is TRBV4-2 and J is TRBJ2-2; a weak D match, TRBD2 (6 bases). Germline-derived CDR1 and CDR2 are LGHNA and YNFKEQ. The CDR3 length is 17 residues. CDR3 loop: CAISQDLGTVNTGELFF. The CDR3 DNA sequence: TGTGCCATCAGCCAAGATCTTGGGACTGTGAACACTGGGGAGCTGTTTTTT.

V usage is TRBV28 and J usage is TRBJ2-4, with D unresolved. The CDR3 extends over 16 amino acids. The V and J ends lost 6 bases and 0 bases respectively, with 15 bases between them. Looked up from germline, CDR1 is MDHEN and CDR2 is SYDVKM. CDR3 DNA sequence: TGTGCCAGCAGCGATCAAGAGCCCATAGCCAAAAACATTCAGTACTTC. Translation gives CASSDQEPIAKNIQYF.

Regarding this clonotype: A junction end diverges from the germline sequence, so it may reflect a read error. The gene calls are TRBV11-2 and TRBJ1-2; 9 bases agree with TRBD1. CDR1 is SGHAT and CDR2 is FQNNGV in the germline V gene. This CDR3 region has 15 residues. CDR3 in amino acids: CASSHTGGSSPGYTF. In DNA form, the CDR3 reads TGTGCCAGCAGCCATACAGGGGGCTCCTCCCCTGGCTATACTTTC.

This clonotype showed up just once. One end of the junction fails to match germline, which may point to a read error. V usage is TRBV4-2 and J usage is TRBJ2-3; 11 nucleotides line up with TRBD2. Germline CDR1 LGHNA, CDR2 YNFKEQ. The length of the CDR3 is 16 residues. The CDR3 sequence is CDSNQELAGDVDTQYF. The CDR3 DNA follows: TGTGACAGCAACCAAGAACTAGCGGGAGATGTAGATACGCAGTATTTT.

Worth noting for this clonotype: This could be a read error, since a much larger clone is one nucleotide away. The chain has TRBV6-1 and TRBJ2-2, with a weak D call TRBD2 (6 bases). V lost 7 bases and J 5 bases, leaving 20 bases between the germline ends. CDR3 length: 16 amino acids. Germline lookup yields CDR1 MNHNS and CDR2 SASEGT. The CDR3 DNA is TGTGCCAGCAAATATACTAACGGGAGACGGACCGGGGAGCTGTTTTTT. The encoded protein is CASKYTNGRRTGELFF.

The chain combines TRBV12-3 or TRBV12-4 with TRBJ1-1, with no clear D. The CDR3 spans 11 residues. Trimming removed 9 bases at V and 2 bases at J, with 7 bases between. The CDR3 coding sequence is TGTGCCAGTCTTTATAACACTGAAGCTTTCTTT. This sequence encodes CASLYNTEAFF.

This clonotype has more than one count but fewer than ten. V gene TRBV6-2 or TRBV6-3 combines with J gene TRBJ2-7, with 9 bases identical to TRBD1. The CDR3 contains 14 residues. Germline V gives CDR1 MNHEY, CDR2 SVGEGT. CDR3: CVSSLRDRAHEQYF. For the CDR3, the DNA is TGTGTCAGTAGTCTCCGGGACAGGGCCCACGAGCAGTACTTC.